The sequence of this TCR beta chain was determined in a study of T cells in Graves' hyperthyroidism and ophthalmopathy (dated by TCRdb to about 2019). Describing the broader study: Peripheral blood samples were taken at initial diagnosis, before any treatment was given. The 95 to 100 discovery patients were randomly split 7:3 into training and test sets. To identify TCR V-J signatures that set the groups apart, the researchers used a discovery cohort of 100 patients, made up of around 40 with Graves' ophthalmopathy and some 55 with stable Graves' hyperthyroidism. Prospective prediction of ophthalmopathy was tested in an independent validation cohort consisting of under 20 hyperthyroidism patients and more than 15 patients who later progressed to ophthalmopathy. Following sampling, methimazole starting at 30 mg daily was given to hyperthyroidism patients, and high-dose intravenous methylprednisolone was given to ophthalmopathy patients. Thyroid tissue and blood T-cell repertoires from more than 5 Graves' hyperthyroidism patients were also compared in the study. TCR Vbeta CDR3 sequencing of roughly 140 peripheral blood samples (43 ophthalmopathy, some 75 hyperthyroidism and 17 progressor patients) is reported in the paper.

Inclusive of the bounding cysteine and phenylalanine, the CDR3 is 14 residues long. Only CDR3 DNA is held: 42 bases, read in frame from base 1. Compared with germline, V lacks 1 base and J lacks 9 bases; bases without a gene match: 2. CDR1 LGHDT and CDR2 YNNKEL are derived from the germline V gene (reference sequence). The TCR beta CDR3 regions were amplified from RNA transcripts. The first round of RT-PCR for the TCR CDR3 was performed with the HTBI primer set and the Qiagen OneStep RT-PCR kit. A second multiplex PCR round built the libraries, followed by size selection and purification. Sequencing of the libraries was done on an Illumina HiSeq2000 using paired-end 100 bp reads. As for the original processing: SOAPnuke was used to process the raw data, removing reads that contained adapters or uncalled bases, had a mean Phred below 15, or lacked an exact match to the constant primer or identifier. High-quality paired reads were merged with COPE v1.2.5, and unique nucleotide sequences were defined as clonotypes. MiTCR v1.1 was used to align clonotypes to the IMGT TRBV, TRBD and TRBJ reference segments. Analysis was restricted to V-J combinations with a frequency above 0.0001, which covered 99.2% of repertoires. The TCS score was defined as F50 (clonal expansion) divided by E x V (chaos), with BLOSUM62-based TCRdist calculated between CDR3 peptides within each V-J. Welch's t-statistics and random forest reduced 514 V-J features to fewer than 15, which were used in a naive Bayes classifier (R e1071). TCRdb reprocessed the public reads (quality trimming at Q25 with fastp, clone calling with MiXCR) and kept in-frame beta chains. Identical CDR3 proteins give one entry, which carries the most common genes and DNA. The V and J calls follow TCRdb's processing rather than the paper's. This sample lists 500,000 or so distinct CDR3 sequences; 15% to 20% were detected once. The ten most abundant clones make up around 17% of the sample.

Ophthalmopathy patients had moderately to severely active disease, with a Clinical Activity Score of 3 or more, a NOSPECS grade of 4 or more, and a disease duration of less than 3 months. The study excluded patients with uncontrolled infections, other autoimmune diseases, pregnancy or lactation. Diagnoses relied on clinical symptoms, serum thyroxine and TRAb, thyroid ultrasound and orbital computed tomography. PBMCs were separated from roughly 9.6 ml of fresh peripheral blood using Ficoll-Paque density gradient centrifugation. Trizol reagent was used to extract total RNA, and RNA quality was then checked on an Agilent 2100 Bioanalyzer. This clonotype was seen repeatedly, ten times or more. Its cognate antigen has yet to be identified. Base qualities were left out, and no much larger clone turns up one base away. Overall study outcomes, separate from this receptor: During validation, the model predicted progression to ophthalmopathy a median of about 5.9 months ahead of onset, with around 71% sensitivity and roughly 75% specificity. In cross-validation, a model built on a 13 V-J signature told ophthalmopathy apart from stable hyperthyroidism with just under 90% sensitivity and around 84% specificity, and in testing the same model reached 80%/75%. No statistical method was used to set the sample size in advance, and investigators knew the group allocation. Most expanded thyroid clonotypes (frequency above 0.001) were also found in blood, which suggests that blood repertoires may mirror thyroid immune responses.

This TCR was recovered from a woman between 18 and 29 years old with Graves' ophthalmopathy. Sequenced material: blood. The rearrangement joined TRBV3-1 to TRBJ2-2, with 10 central nucleotides matching TRBD2. The nucleotide sequence is given as TGTGCCAGCAGCCAAGGGACTAGCGGCCGGGAGCTGTTTTTT. Its protein reads: CASSQGTSGRELFF.